Listed below are T cell receptor beta chains from one sample, sequenced in a study of CD8 T cells in Susac syndrome. TCRdb itself ran the immunoSEQ multiplex PCR reads through MiXCR, one entry per CDR3 protein. The sample lists approximately 190,000 distinct CDR3 sequences, 85% to 95% occurring once. The sample taken for sequencing was CD4+ T cells from PBMCs. These receptors came from a human donor in good health. The CDR3 runs from the conserved cysteine through the conserved F or W. The D gene is left open where the match is weak. The size of a clone is reported for some rows only, either as once, few or many, or as a class for expanded clones.

J,V,D,size,CDR3,DNA
TRBJ1-3,TRBV19,.,.,CASKAMAGNTIYF,TGTGCCAGTAAGGCGATGGCCGGAAACACCATATATTTT
TRBJ1-2,TRBV28,.,.,CASSLAGDTSYGYTF,TGTGCCAGCAGCCTGGCGGGGGACACCAGCTATGGCTACACCTTC
TRBJ2-5,TRBV10-3,.,.,CAISRGVETQYF,TGTGCCATCAGTCGAGGGGTAGAGACCCAGTACTTC
TRBJ1-2,TRBV14,.,.,CASSPGAEYYGYTF,TGTGCCAGCAGCCCAGGCGCGGAGTATTATGGCTACACCTTC
TRBJ2-1,TRBV5-6,.,.,CASSADYSYNEQFF,TGTGCCAGCAGTGCCGACTATTCCTACAATGAGCAGTTCTTC
TRBJ2-2,TRBV29-1,.,.,CSVEEAVRGNTGELFF,TGCAGCGTTGAAGAGGCAGTCCGGGGGAACACCGGGGAGCTGTTTTTT
TRBJ1-5,TRBV20-1,.,.,CSALSPRTVNQPQHF,TGCAGTGCTTTATCCCCCCGGACAGTGAATCAGCCCCAGCATTTT
TRBJ1-1,TRBV6-2/TRBV6-3,.,.,CASSLSGKTEAFF,TGTGCCAGCAGTTTATCAGGGAAAACTGAAGCTTTCTTT
TRBJ2-1,TRBV2,TRBD2,.,CASNPRTSVNEQFF,TGTGCCAGCAATCCCCGGACTAGCGTCAATGAGCAGTTCTTC
TRBJ2-2,TRBV5-6,.,.,CASSLYRFILNTGELFF,TGTGCCAGCAGCTTGTACAGGTTCATCCTGAACACCGGGGAGCTGTTTTTT
TRBJ2-5,TRBV3-1,TRBD1,.,CASRKGAGDQETQYF,TGTGCCAGCAGAAAGGGGGCAGGGGACCAAGAGACCCAGTACTTC
TRBJ2-2,TRBV6-5,.,.,CASSLMGGELFF,TGTGCCAGCAGTTTGATGGGAGGGGAGCTGTTTTTT
TRBJ1-2,TRBV20-1,.,.,CSVNPFGSYTF,TGCAGTGTAAATCCGTTCGGCAGCTACACCTTC
TRBJ2-2,TRBV7-2,.,.,CASTPVSTGELFF,TGTGCCAGCACTCCTGTCAGCACCGGGGAGCTGTTTTTT
TRBJ2-5,TRBV19,TRBD1,once,CASSMAGGRETQYF,TGTGCCAGTAGTATGGCAGGGGGCCGGGAGACCCAGTACTTC
TRBJ2-2,TRBV12-3/TRBV12-4,.,.,CASSFKQGGELFF,TGTGCCAGCAGTTTCAAGCAGGGAGGGGAGCTGTTTTTT
TRBJ2-5,TRBV12-3/TRBV12-4,TRBD2,.,CASSPLTSGGSIQYF,TGTGCCAGCAGTCCCCTAACTAGCGGGGGTAGTATCCAGTACTTC
TRBJ2-3,TRBV5-4,TRBD1,.,CASSLKGQGVDTQYF,TGTGCCAGCAGCTTGAAGGGACAGGGGGTAGATACGCAGTATTTT
TRBJ1-6,TRBV4-1,.,.,CASSQATGGVGSPLHF,TGCGCCAGCAGCCAAGCAACGGGGGGCGTGGGGTCACCCCTCCACTTT
TRBJ2-5,TRBV18,.,.,CASSPETETQYF,TGTGCCAGCTCACCCGAGACGGAGACCCAGTACTTC
TRBJ1-5,TRBV7-2,.,.,CASSLALGDQPQHF,TGTGCCAGCAGCTTAGCGTTGGGGGATCAGCCCCAGCATTTT
TRBJ2-1,TRBV28,.,.,CASSLEGQRQFF,TGTGCCAGCAGTTTAGAGGGCCAGCGCCAGTTCTTC
TRBJ2-2,TRBV5-1,TRBD2,.,CASSTTTSGAGELFF,TGCGCCAGCAGCACGACGACTAGCGGGGCCGGGGAGCTGTTTTTT
TRBJ1-1,TRBV2,TRBD1,.,CASSGAQGAITEAFF,TGTGCCAGCAGTGGAGCACAGGGGGCCATCACTGAAGCTTTCTTT
TRBJ2-1,TRBV20-1,.,.,CSAVIQWGDNEQFF,TGCAGTGCTGTCATTCAATGGGGCGACAATGAGCAGTTCTTC
TRBJ1-1,TRBV6-1,.,.,CASSGHVDTEAFF,TGTGCCAGCAGTGGACATGTCGACACTGAAGCTTTCTTT
TRBJ1-1,TRBV7-9,.,.,CASSLGELQSLNTEAFF,TGTGCCAGCAGCTTAGGCGAATTACAGAGTCTGAACACTGAAGCTTTCTTT
TRBJ1-5,TRBV28,.,.,CASSLRGSSSNQPQHF,TGTGCCAGCAGTTTAAGGGGCTCCTCCAGCAATCAGCCCCAGCATTTT
TRBJ1-5,TRBV24-1,.,.,CATSDSRPGSQPQHF,TGTGCCACCAGTGATTCTAGGCCAGGCTCACAGCCCCAGCATTTT
TRBJ2-4,TRBV20-1,.,.,CSAREGTASLAKNIQYF,TGCAGTGCTAGAGAAGGGACGGCGTCTTTAGCCAAAAACATTCAGTACTTC
TRBJ1-6,TRBV23-1,.,.,CASTLMWVRVRNNSPLHF,TGCGCCAGCACCCTGATGTGGGTCAGGGTGAGAAATAATTCACCCCTCCACTTT
TRBJ2-1,TRBV28,.,.,CASSSPNEQFF,TGTGCCAGCAGTTCCCCCAATGAGCAGTTCTTC
TRBJ1-4,TRBV12-3/TRBV12-4,.,.,CASSNVGGKLFF,TGTGCCAGCAGCAATGTCGGCGGAAAACTGTTTTTT
TRBJ2-1,TRBV12-3/TRBV12-4,.,.,CASSLLRGPPGEQFF,TGTGCCAGCAGTTTACTCCGGGGGCCCCCCGGCGAGCAGTTCTTC
TRBJ2-5,TRBV5-4,TRBD1,.,CASSRDRAFETQYF,TGTGCCAGCAGCCGCGACAGGGCGTTTGAGACCCAGTACTTC
TRBJ1-1,TRBV3-1,TRBD1,.,CASSSQGLEAFF,TGTGCCAGCAGTTCACAGGGGCTCGAAGCTTTCTTT
TRBJ2-7,TRBV20-1,.,.,CSASDSYEQYF,TGCAGTGCGAGTGATTCCTACGAGCAGTACTTC
TRBJ2-5,TRBV2,.,.,CASSGGVRSLQETQYF,TGTGCCAGCAGTGGAGGGGTCAGATCCCTCCAAGAGACCCAGTACTTC
TRBJ1-1,TRBV28,.,.,CASSWGVASEAFF,TGTGCCAGCAGTTGGGGGGTTGCAAGTGAAGCTTTCTTT
TRBJ2-3,TRBV14,.,.,CASSTSGPWGTDTQYF,TGTGCCAGCAGCACCAGCGGGCCTTGGGGCACAGATACGCAGTATTTT
TRBJ1-1,TRBV5-1,.,once,CASRQGPRDTEAFF,TGCGCCAGCAGGCAAGGGCCCAGGGACACTGAAGCTTTCTTT
TRBJ1-6,TRBV2,.,.,CASRDTSNNSPLHF,TGTGCCAGCAGGGACACCTCGAATAATTCACCCCTCCACTTT